This T cell receptor beta chain stems from a study of Ad26.COV2.S vaccination and SARS-CoV-2 variants. Study results and caveats: Spike-specific CD8+ and CD4+ T cell responses reportedly showed substantial breadth after vaccination.

Remarks on this clone: What it binds is unknown.

Profiling relied on immunoSEQ multiplex PCR, and the TCRdb table lists in-frame clones only, not all of them. Of about 94,000 clones listed, 82% were seen once; the top ten hold approximately 15%. This CDR3 is 14 amino acids long. V was pared by 7 bases and J by 4 bases, with 10 bases of the junction left unmatched. Germline loops: CDR1 MNHEY, CDR2 SMNVEV (reference sequence). The chain is built from TRBV27 and TRBJ2-7; 7 bases line up with TRBD2. The sample was peripheral blood, taken after recovery from COVID-19. This clonotype originated in a human donor who had recovered from COVID-19. The CDR3 coding sequence is TGTGCCAGCAAAGGCGGGAGAGGCTTATACGAGCAGTACTTC. Protein product: CASKGGRGLYEQYF.